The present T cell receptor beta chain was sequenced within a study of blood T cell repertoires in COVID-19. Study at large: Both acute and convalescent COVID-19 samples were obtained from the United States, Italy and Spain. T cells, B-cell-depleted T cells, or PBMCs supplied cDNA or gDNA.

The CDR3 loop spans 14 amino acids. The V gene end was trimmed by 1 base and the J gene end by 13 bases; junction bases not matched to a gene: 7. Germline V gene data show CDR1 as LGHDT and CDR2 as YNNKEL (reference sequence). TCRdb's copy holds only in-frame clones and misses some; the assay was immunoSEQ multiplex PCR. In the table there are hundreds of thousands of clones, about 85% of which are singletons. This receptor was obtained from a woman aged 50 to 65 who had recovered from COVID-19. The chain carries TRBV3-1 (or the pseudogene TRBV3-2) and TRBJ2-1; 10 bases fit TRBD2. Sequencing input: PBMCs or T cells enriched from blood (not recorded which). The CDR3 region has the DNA TGTGCCAGCAGCCAAGCCCCAAGCGGGAGGGGACAGTTCTTC. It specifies CASSQAPSGRGQFF.